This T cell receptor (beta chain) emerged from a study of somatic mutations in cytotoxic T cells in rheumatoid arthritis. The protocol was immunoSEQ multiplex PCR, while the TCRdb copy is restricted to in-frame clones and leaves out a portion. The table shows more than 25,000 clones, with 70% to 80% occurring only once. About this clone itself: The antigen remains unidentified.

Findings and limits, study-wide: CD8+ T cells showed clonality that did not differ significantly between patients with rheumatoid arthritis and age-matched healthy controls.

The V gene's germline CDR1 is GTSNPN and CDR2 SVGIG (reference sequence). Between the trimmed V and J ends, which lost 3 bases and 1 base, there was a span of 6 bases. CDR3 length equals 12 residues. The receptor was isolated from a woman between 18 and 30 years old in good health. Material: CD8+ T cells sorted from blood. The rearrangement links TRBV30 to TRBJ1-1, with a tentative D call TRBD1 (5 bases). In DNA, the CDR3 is TGTGCCTGGAGAGGGACGAACACTGAAGCTTTCTTT. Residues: CAWRGTNTEAFF.